This is a list of T cell receptor beta chains from one sample in a study of T cells in Graves' hyperthyroidism and ophthalmopathy. TCRdb re-called the multiplex PCR reads through MiXCR, storing one row per CDR3 protein. Of some 350,000 distinct CDR3 sequences in the sample, 12% to 15% were seen once. Sequenced input: blood. These receptor sequences come from a middle-aged woman with Graves' ophthalmopathy. CDR3s include the opening cysteine and the closing phenylalanine or tryptophan. The D gene is left open where the match is weak. Part of the rows lack a size; the others show once, few, many or a class for expanded clones.

>TRBV7-6|few|-|TRBJ2-2
CASSLRRSGELFF
TGTGCCAGCAGCCTCAGAAGGTCCGGGGAGCTGTTTTTT
>TRBV27|many|TRBD1|TRBJ2-7
CASSLSKGQGVGEQYF
TGTGCCAGCAGTTTATCGAAGGGACAGGGGGTTGGCGAGCAGTACTTC
>TRBV9|-|TRBD1|TRBJ2-7
CASSKTGTGNYEQYF
TGTGCCAGCAGCAAAACCGGGACAGGGAATTACGAGCAGTACTTC
>TRBV10-3|-|TRBD2|TRBJ2-3
CAISELAGESDTQYF
TGTGCCATCAGTGAATTAGCGGGAGAATCCGATACGCAGTATTTT
>TRBV24-1|-|TRBD2|TRBJ2-3
CATSDRTSGTDTQYF
TGTGCCACCAGTGATCGAACTAGCGGAACAGATACGCAGTATTTT
>TRBV3-1|-|-|TRBJ1-2
CASKVGGGRDGYIF
TGTGCCAGCAAAGTGGGCGGGGGGCGCGATGGCTACATCTTC
>TRBV5-6|-|TRBD1|TRBJ2-1
CASSWGQGGYNEQFF
TGTGCCAGCAGCTGGGGACAGGGCGGCTACAATGAGCAGTTCTTC
>TRBV29-1|many|-|TRBJ1-3
CSVERQVGNTIYF
TGCAGCGTTGAGCGCCAGGTTGGAAACACCATATATTTT
>TRBV19|many|TRBD1|TRBJ1-5
CASSIDGSGGQPQHF
TGTGCCAGTAGTATAGATGGTTCAGGGGGCCAGCCCCAGCATTTT
>TRBV7-9|-|-|TRBJ1-5
CASRDSLNQPQHF
TGTGCCAGCAGGGACAGCCTCAATCAGCCCCAGCATTTT
>TRBV20-1|-|-|TRBJ2-2
CSAKRAGQTNTGELFF
TGCAGTGCCAAGAGAGCGGGACAAACCAACACCGGGGAGCTGTTTTTT
>TRBV14|many|-|TRBJ2-7
CASSQRQSEQYF
TGTGCCAGCAGCCAAAGGCAGTCCGAGCAGTACTTC
>TRBV5-1|many|-|TRBJ2-1
CASSLTKSGTNYNEQFF
TGCGCCAGCAGCTTGACTAAATCCGGGACGAATTACAATGAGCAGTTCTTC
>TRBV7-2|-|TRBD2|TRBJ2-1
CASTTSGTYNEQFF
TGTGCCAGTACGACTAGCGGGACCTACAATGAGCAGTTCTTC
>TRBV27|few|-|TRBJ1-5
CAGSLNRDWNQPQHF
TGTGCCGGCAGCCTTAACAGGGATTGGAATCAGCCCCAGCATTTT
>TRBV24-1|many|TRBD1|TRBJ1-2
CATTEPGQGRRGKEKNYGYTF
TGTGCCACCACCGAACCGGGACAGGGGCGCCGGGGTAAAGAAAAAAACTATGGCTACACCTTC
>TRBV5-1|few|-|TRBJ1-2
CASTLTPSTISNTGYTF
TGCGCCAGCACCTTAACCCCTTCTACTATCTCCAATACGGGCTACACCTTC